A selection of T cell receptor beta chains follows, all from one sample in a study of cytomegalovirus exposure and HLA in healthy donors. Profiled with immunoSEQ multiplex PCR; TCRdb holds only in-frame clones, not every one. The sample consists of under 200,000 clones, almost 85% of them appearing once. Input material: PBMCs. The origin of the receptors is a boy between 2 and 10 years old in good health and CMV-seronegative. Each CDR3 is given without its conserved first and last residue. Fields, in order: V gene, CDR3 protein.

>TRBV4-1
ASSQIQAGSTEAF
>TRBV6-5
ASSYGTNYGYT
>TRBV11-2
ASRIRAGDNEQF
>TRBV6-6
ASSSSGRPSYEQY
>TRBV10-3
AISGGGAGSYEQY
>TRBV11-2
ASTEQGEGTGELF
>TRBV28
ASSPVGSRSAQH
>TRBV2
ASSENPGLAKGADTQY
>TRBV5-1
ASSLGTSGRSEQY
>TRBV7-3
ASSSSGQGRTEAF
>TRBV5-1
ASSPAGGGGGSDTQY
>TRBV25-1
ASSEATAGTGDGYT
>TRBV6-5
ASSYIGQGNFYGYT
>TRBV29-1
SVEVWQGRTGELF
>TRBV7-3
ASSLSSGRAETQY
>TRBV7-2
ASSLLLAGDSYNEQF
>TRBV5-6
ASSLGRGHSYEQY
>TRBV6-5
ASRLNRGFNYGYT
>TRBV19
ASSLELAGITDTQY
>TRBV5-4
ASTFDRGYNEQF
>TRBV9
ASSVVAEGNTDTQY
>TRBV18
ASSMTGVGSYEQY
>TRBV7-9
ASSLDVASGTDTQY
>TRBV18
ASSPISGAGYT
>TRBV19
ASSIRQGDSYEQY
>TRBV5-1
ASSLAGPDTGELF
>TRBV6-1
ASSEQLETEAF
>TRBV7-3
ASSRLAVPYNEQF
>TRBV28
ASSPGQGRGGKNIQY
>TRBV5-6
ASSPDRGPAGELF
>TRBV18
ASYQGTAWGTDTQY
>TRBV6-5
ASSTNSGRGDEQF
>TRBV15
ATSRLVGQGGGYT
>TRBV12-5
ASGPTGGNQPQH
>TRBV28
ASSLPAEQALNTEAF
>TRBV5-1
ASGPGLAGAEQF
>TRBV4-1
ASSQVGRRGSTYGYT
>TRBV10-1
ASSGGPTYEQY
>TRBV4-1
ASSHLAGGSTDTQY
>TRBV27
ASSFGRINTGELF
>TRBV10-3
AISELAGTTDTQY
>TRBV6-1
ASSAQITGNYEQY
>TRBV7-9
ASSPRGGTGLNEQF
>TRBV11-3
ASSLGQWADEYNQPQH
>TRBV19
ASNRLAGGTYNEQF
>TRBV5-4
ASSLAQGGMYEQY